The next 16 T cell receptor beta chains were all read from a single sample in a study of shared clonotypes between healthy human individuals. Generated by immunoSEQ multiplex PCR, the TCRdb table keeps only in-frame clones and is missing some. The sample shows about 960,000 clones, around 80% of them seen only once. The sequenced sample consisted of memory CD4+ T cells sorted from blood. Documented subset: CD45RA-negative fraction. The origin of the receptors is a man younger than 35 in good health.

Regarding this clone: Since a much larger clone is just one base distant, this may be a read error. The chain joins TRBV7-6 to TRBJ2-2; D is unclear. CDR1 SGHVS and CDR2 FNYEAQ come from the germline V gene. Trimming left V 2 bases short and J 0 bases short, with 4 bases between. This CDR3 comprises 14 residues. The CDR3 DNA follows: TGTGCCAGCAGCTTACAGTCGAACACCGGGGAGCTGTTTTTT. This encodes CASSLQSNTGELFF.

This clone has only one observation. The rearrangement joins TRBV15 to TRBJ2-3, with TRBD1 matching 7 bases. CDR1 LNHNV and CDR2 YYDKDF come from the germline V gene (reference sequence). The length of the CDR3 is 15 residues. V was clipped by 0 bases and J by 3 bases; unmatched bases: 3. CDR3 amino acids: CATSRDAQGTDTQYF. In nucleotides, the CDR3 is TGTGCCACCAGCAGAGACGCACAGGGGACAGATACGCAGTATTTT. The entire variable domain, with the rest obtained from reference TRBV15 and TRBJ2-3, is as follows: DAMVIQNPRYQVTQFGKPVTLSCSQTLNHNVMYWYQQKSSQAPKLLFHYYDKDFNNEADTPDNFQSRRPNTSFCFLDIRSPGLGDTAMYLCATSRDAQGTDTQYFGPGTRLTVL.

In its sample, this clone was seen once. This chain connects TRBV5-6 to TRBJ1-2; D gene unclear. V lost 0 bases and J 8 bases, leaving 20 bases between the germline ends. There are 16 residues in the CDR3. The germline V gene encodes CDR1 SGHDT and CDR2 YYEEEE. CDR3 protein: CASSLEAGLLPRGYTF. CDR3 sequence (DNA): TGTGCCAGCAGCTTGGAGGCAGGACTTCTGCCGAGAGGCTACACCTTC.

This chain uses TRBV30 with TRBJ1-2; D ambiguous. This CDR3 has 15 amino acids. Germline V gene lookup returns CDR1 GTSNPN and CDR2 SVGIG (reference sequence). V lost 2 bases to trimming and J lost 0 bases, with 13 bases between them. The CDR3 is CAWSSWAVANYGYTF. The DNA for the CDR3 is TGTGCCTGGAGTTCTTGGGCTGTGGCTAACTATGGCTACACCTTC.

The chain has TRBV30 and TRBJ2-2; D may be TRBD2 (6 bases). CDR3 length: 14 amino acids. Germline CDR1 is GTSNPN and CDR2 is SVGIG (reference sequence). Trimming cost V 1 base and J 5 bases, with 11 bases left between them. The CDR3 region is CAWSAGLRTGELFF. The CDR3 nucleotides are TGTGCCTGGAGTGCGGGACTCAGGACCGGGGAGCTGTTTTTT. Looking up the rest from reference TRBV30 and TRBJ2-2 gives the full variable domain: SQTIHQWPATLVQPVGSPLSLECTVEGTSNPNLYWYRQAAGRGLQLLFYSVGIGQISSEVPQNLSASRPQDRQFILSSKKLLLSDSGFYLCAWSAGLRTGELFFGEGSRLTVL.

This clone showed up just once. The CDR3 nucleotides are TGTGCCAGCAGCTTGGTTCAAGGGAAGGGGTCCTACGAGCAGTACTTC. The encoded protein is CASSLVQGKGSYEQYF. The chain joins TRBV5-6 to TRBJ2-7; TRBD1 is a possible D gene (5 bases). The germline V gene encodes CDR1 SGHDT and CDR2 YYEEEE. V dropped 0 bases and J dropped 1 base, with 14 bases sitting between them. The CDR3 is 16 amino acids.

This clone was recorded only once. The chain employs TRBV27 and TRBJ1-5; D is ambiguous. Trimming left V 8 bases short and J 0 bases short, with 23 bases between. CDR3 length: 18 residues. The germline V gene has CDR1 MNHEY and CDR2 SMNVEV (reference sequence). The CDR3 loop is CASSKYGGATYSNQPQHF. CDR3 nucleotide sequence: TGTGCCAGCTCTAAATACGGAGGCGCGACCTATAGCAATCAGCCCCAGCATTTT.

The chain uses TRBV5-1 and TRBJ2-1; D gene uncertain. V lost 2 bases, J lost 4 bases, and 10 bases lay in between. The CDR3 consists of 14 residues. Germline V gene data show CDR1 as SGHRS and CDR2 as YFSETQ. The CDR3 bases are TGCGCCAGCAGCTTATCACCGACATACAATGAGCAGTTCTTC. Protein product: CASSLSPTYNEQFF.

V and J are TRBV14 and TRBJ1-1; the D gene is possibly TRBD1 (6 bases). The CDR3 sequence is 20 residues long. Germline V CDR1 and CDR2: SGHDN, FVKESK. V shed 5 bases and J shed 6 bases, with 34 bases lying between them. The CDR3 region is CASSAVSGTGKKGRRAEAFF. As DNA, the CDR3 is TGTGCCAGCAGCGCCGTGTCCGGAACAGGGAAAAAGGGTCGGAGGGCTGAAGCTTTCTTT.

This chain uses TRBV27 with TRBJ1-1, with 7 bases that match TRBD1. Germline loops: CDR1 MNHEY, CDR2 SMNVEV (reference sequence). The junction had 12 bases not matched to a gene; V was cut back by 3 bases and J by 8 bases. The CDR3 totals 15 residues. CDR3 bases: TGTGCCAGCAGTTTTAGTGGCTTGACAGGGACCGAAGCTTTCTTT. This gives the protein CASSFSGLTGTEAFF.

V is TRBV25-1 and J is TRBJ2-3; D possibly corresponds to TRBD1 (6 bases). The CDR3 loop spans 12 amino acids. Trimming removed 6 bases from V and 4 bases from J, with 8 bases in between. Germline V lookup: CDR1 MGHDK, CDR2 SYGVNS. As DNA, the CDR3 is TGTGCCAGCAGATCAGGGGCAGATACGCAGTATTTT. It translates to CASRSGADTQYF.

The rearrangement uses TRBV7-9 and TRBJ2-1; the D is unclear. Trimming removed 2 bases from V and 10 bases from J, with 9 bases in between. The CDR3 has 12 residues. Per germline, CDR1 SEHNR and CDR2 FQNEAQ (reference sequence). The CDR3 nucleotides are TGTGCCAGCAGCTTACAGAGCCCAGAGCAGTTCTTC. This gives the protein CASSLQSPEQFF.

V and J are TRBV5-6 and TRBJ1-1, with a tentative D call TRBD1 (6 bases). The CDR3 spans 14 residues. Looked up from germline, CDR1 is SGHDT and CDR2 is YYEEEE. Trimming removed 0 bases at V and 7 bases at J, with 13 bases between. CDR3 sequence (DNA): TGTGCCAGCAGCTTGGCCAGGGGACGGAATGAAGCTTTCTTT. Protein product: CASSLARGRNEAFF.

In its sample, this clone was seen a few times. The same CDR3 arises from other DNA sequences in this sample as well. The chain links TRBV7-9 to TRBJ2-7; no reliable D call. This CDR3 is 14 amino acids long. The ends were cut back, 1 base at V and 0 bases at J, with 7 bases in the middle. Looked up from germline, CDR1 is SEHNR and CDR2 is FQNEAQ (reference sequence). The CDR3 here is CASSLEGSSYEQYF. For the CDR3, the DNA is TGTGCCAGCAGCTTAGAGGGCAGCTCCTACGAGCAGTACTTC.

The genes are TRBV28 and TRBJ1-2; D not certain. Germline CDR1 MDHEN, CDR2 SYDVKM. The V end lost 9 bases, the J end lost 0 bases, and 8 bases lay between the germline ends. This CDR3 is built from 12 residues. DNA for the CDR3: TGTGCCAGTGGGAGGGCTAACTATGGCTACACCTTC. As protein: CASGRANYGYTF.

This clone turned up a few times. This sequence joins TRBV5-4 and TRBJ2-5, with D unclear. The V gene's germline CDR1 is SGHNT and CDR2 YYREEE (reference sequence). V lost 5 bases to trimming and J lost 8 bases, with 22 bases between them. CDR3 length: 15 residues. CDR3 region: CASSPTNEALTTQYF. Written as DNA, the CDR3 is TGTGCCAGCAGTCCAACAAACGAGGCCCTCACCACCCAGTACTTC.